This entry is about one T cell receptor (beta chain). The antigen is undetermined. The V gene's germline CDR1 is LGHDT and CDR2 YNNKEL (reference sequence). The CDR3 contains 15 residues. Deletions cut 0 bases from V and 10 bases from J, with 13 bases between. The data were obtained in a study of post-analysis software for immune sequencing data. Overall study context: Courses of disease covered relapsing-remitting, secondary progressive and progressive-relapsing multiple sclerosis.

Unique molecular identifiers were carried by the TCR beta cDNA libraries. Input of roughly 1 to 11 million T cells yielded a few hundred thousand cDNA molecules. Via MiXCR, TCRdb re-called the PCR reads, giving one row per CDR3 protein. The table includes 600,000 to 700,000 distinct CDR3 sequences, approximately 60% detected once. Study results and caveats: When patients were compared with controls, 5 or 6 TRBV segments were more frequent, TRBV5-6, TRBV5-1 and TRBV20-1 among them.

The receptor was derived from a girl aged 2 to 9 with multiple sclerosis. Sequenced input: blood. The chain is built from TRBV3-1 and TRBJ1-6; D is unclear. This chain's CDR3 is CASSQDASGGSPLHF. The DNA for the CDR3 is TGTGCCAGCAGCCAAGACGCCAGCGGTGGATCACCCCTCCACTTT.